The source of this T cell receptor (beta chain) is a study of sequential checkpoint blockade in melanoma. The CDR3 has 13 amino acids. Germline assignment: CDR1 MGHRA and CDR2 YSYEKL. V was pared by 8 bases and J by 3 bases, with 13 bases between. Some clones are missing from TCRdb's copy, which holds only in-frame ones; the method was immunoSEQ multiplex PCR. The sample lists several thousand clones; less than 25% were seen once. The table lists this clone with a few counts. Sample treatment: randomized to nivolumab then ipilimumab (arm A) or the reverse (arm B). Source: tumor tissue (inferred from file names), taken from a patient given nivolumab and ipilimumab in sequence. The receptor was derived from a human donor with melanoma. The chain couples TRBV4-1 to TRBJ1-1; D ambiguous. In nucleotides, the CDR3 is TGCGCCAGCCGCATCGGGGTGGACACTGAAGCTTTCTTT. It specifies CASRIGVDTEAFF.